The 5 T cell receptor beta chains in this list originate from one sample, sequenced in a study of T cell responses to AZD1222 COVID-19 vaccine. Clones were read by immunoSEQ multiplex PCR, and TCRdb kept only the in-frame ones, dropping some. This sample has 130,000 to 150,000 clones; approximately 86% occur once, and the top ten carry approximately 5%. The sequencing here drew on peripheral blood, taken 28 days after the second AZD1222 dose. The source of these receptors is an adult who received the AZD1222 COVID-19 vaccine.

As DNA, the CDR3 is TGTGCCAGCAGCTTAGAACCACAAGAGACCCAGTACTTC. It yields the protein CASSLEPQETQYF. This rearrangement joins TRBV11-3 to TRBJ2-5, with D hard to call. Germline CDR1 SGHNT, CDR2 YENEEA. The CDR3 spans 13 residues. V was trimmed by 0 bases and J by 2 bases, leaving 4 bases between them.

V and J are TRBV28 and TRBJ2-5; 10 bases agree with TRBD1. With V trimmed by 3 bases and J by 9 bases, 31 bases remained unmatched. The CDR3 totals 22 residues. Germline V gene sequence: CDR1 MDHEN, CDR2 SYDVKM. As DNA, the CDR3 is TGTGCCAGCAGTTTGCCCCCCCCGGGACAGGGGAGCGGGGAGTTGACTTATCTGGCCCAGTACTTC. Translated, it gives CASSLPPPGQGSGELTYLAQYF.

This clone was counted between two and nine times. This chain connects TRBV11-3 to TRBJ2-1; tentative D call: TRBD2 (6 bases). Trimming removed 0 bases from V and 6 bases from J, with 15 bases in between. Per germline, CDR1 SGHNT and CDR2 YENEEA. The CDR3 extends over 16 amino acids. The CDR3 reads CASSLEGLLGGNEQFF. The DNA of the CDR3 is TGTGCCAGCAGCTTAGAGGGCCTCCTGGGGGGCAATGAGCAGTTCTTC.

CDR3 region: CASSSRASGSAGELFF. Written as DNA, the CDR3 is TGCGCCAGCAGCTCACGGGCTAGCGGGAGCGCCGGGGAGCTGTTTTTT. The gene calls are TRBV5-1 and TRBJ2-2; 10 nucleotides agree with TRBD2. The V and J ends lost 3 bases and 6 bases, in that order; junction bases with no gene match: 8. This CDR3 has 16 residues. The germline CDR1 and CDR2 sequences are SGHRS and YFSETQ. Full variable domain (remainder filled in from reference TRBV5-1 and TRBJ2-2): KAGVTQTPRYLIKTRGQQVTLSCSPISGHRSVSWYQQTPGQGLQFLFEYFSETQRNKGNFPGRFSGRQFSNSRSEMNVSTLELGDSALYLCASSSRASGSAGELFFGEGSRLTVL.

The V and J genes are TRBV7-2 and TRBJ2-3; TRBD1 agrees at 12 bases. Trimming cost V 5 bases and J 4 bases; bases outside gene matches: 4. The germline gives CDR1 SGHTA, CDR2 FQGNSA. CDR3 size: 15 residues. The CDR3 region has the DNA TGTGCCAGCAGCCGGGACAGGGGGCGTCCAGATACGCAGTATTTT. Amino acids: CASSRDRGRPDTQYF.